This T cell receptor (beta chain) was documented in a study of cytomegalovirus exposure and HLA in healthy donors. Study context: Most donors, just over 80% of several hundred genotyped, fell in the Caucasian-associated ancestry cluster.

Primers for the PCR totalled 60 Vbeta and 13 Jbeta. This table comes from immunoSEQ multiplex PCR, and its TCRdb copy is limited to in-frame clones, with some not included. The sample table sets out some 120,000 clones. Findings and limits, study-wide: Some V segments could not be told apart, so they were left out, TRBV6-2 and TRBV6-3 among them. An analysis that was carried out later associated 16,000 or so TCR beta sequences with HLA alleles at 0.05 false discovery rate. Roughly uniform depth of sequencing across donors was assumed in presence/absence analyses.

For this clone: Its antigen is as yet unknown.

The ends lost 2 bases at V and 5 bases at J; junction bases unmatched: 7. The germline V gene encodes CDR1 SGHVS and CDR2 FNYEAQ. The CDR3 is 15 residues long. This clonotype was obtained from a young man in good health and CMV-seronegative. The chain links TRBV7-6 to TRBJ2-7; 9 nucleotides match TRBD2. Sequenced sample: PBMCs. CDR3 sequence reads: CASSLISGRGDEQYF. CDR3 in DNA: TGTGCCAGCAGCTTAATTAGCGGGAGAGGGGACGAGCAGTACTTC. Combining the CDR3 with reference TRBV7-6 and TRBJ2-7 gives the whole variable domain GAGVSQSPRYKVTKRGQDVALRCDPISGHVSLYWYRQALGQGPEFLTYFNYEAQQDKSGLPNDRFSAERPEGSISTLTIQRTEQRDSAMYRCASSLISGRGDEQYFGPGTRLTVT.